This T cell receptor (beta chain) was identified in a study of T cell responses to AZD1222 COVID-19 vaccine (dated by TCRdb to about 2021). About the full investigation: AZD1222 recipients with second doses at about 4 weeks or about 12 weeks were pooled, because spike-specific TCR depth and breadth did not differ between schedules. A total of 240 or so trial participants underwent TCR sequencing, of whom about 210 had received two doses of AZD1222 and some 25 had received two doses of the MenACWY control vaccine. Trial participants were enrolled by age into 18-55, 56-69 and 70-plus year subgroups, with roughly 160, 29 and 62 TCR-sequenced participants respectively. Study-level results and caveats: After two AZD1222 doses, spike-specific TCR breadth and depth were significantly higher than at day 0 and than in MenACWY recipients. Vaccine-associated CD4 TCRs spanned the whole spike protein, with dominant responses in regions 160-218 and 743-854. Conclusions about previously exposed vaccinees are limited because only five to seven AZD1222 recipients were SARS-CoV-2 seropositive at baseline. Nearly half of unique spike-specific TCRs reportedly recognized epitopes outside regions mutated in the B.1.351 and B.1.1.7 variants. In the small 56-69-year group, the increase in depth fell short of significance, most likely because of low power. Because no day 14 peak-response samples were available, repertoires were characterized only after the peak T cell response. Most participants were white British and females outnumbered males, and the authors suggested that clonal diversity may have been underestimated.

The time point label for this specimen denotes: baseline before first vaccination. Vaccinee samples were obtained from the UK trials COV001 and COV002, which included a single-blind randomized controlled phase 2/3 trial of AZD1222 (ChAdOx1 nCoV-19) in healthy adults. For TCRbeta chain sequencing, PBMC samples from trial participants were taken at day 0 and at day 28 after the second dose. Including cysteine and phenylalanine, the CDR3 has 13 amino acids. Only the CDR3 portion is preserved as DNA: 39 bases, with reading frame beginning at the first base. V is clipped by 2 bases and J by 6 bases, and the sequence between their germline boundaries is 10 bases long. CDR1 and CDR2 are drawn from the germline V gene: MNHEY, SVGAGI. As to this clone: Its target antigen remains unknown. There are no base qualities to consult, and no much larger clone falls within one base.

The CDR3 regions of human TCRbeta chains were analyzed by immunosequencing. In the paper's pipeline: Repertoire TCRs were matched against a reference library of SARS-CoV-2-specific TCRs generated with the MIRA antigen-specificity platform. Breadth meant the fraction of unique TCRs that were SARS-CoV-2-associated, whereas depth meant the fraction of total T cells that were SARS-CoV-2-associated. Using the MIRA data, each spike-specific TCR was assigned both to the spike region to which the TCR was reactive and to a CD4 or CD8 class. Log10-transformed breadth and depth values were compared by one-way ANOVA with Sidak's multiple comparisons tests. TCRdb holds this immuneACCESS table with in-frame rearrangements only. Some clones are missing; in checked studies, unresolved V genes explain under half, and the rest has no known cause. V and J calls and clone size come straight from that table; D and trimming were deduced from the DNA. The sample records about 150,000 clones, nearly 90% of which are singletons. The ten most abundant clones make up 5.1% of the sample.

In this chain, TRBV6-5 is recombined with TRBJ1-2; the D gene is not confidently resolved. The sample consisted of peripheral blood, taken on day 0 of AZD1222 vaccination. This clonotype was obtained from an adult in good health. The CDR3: CASSYPGRDGYTF. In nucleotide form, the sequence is TGTGCCAGCAGTTACCCCGGCAGAGATGGCTACACCTTC.